The rows below give T cell receptor beta chains drawn from one sample of a study of cytomegalovirus exposure and HLA in healthy donors. Repertoires were generated with immunoSEQ multiplex PCR, while TCRdb's copy carries only in-frame clones and drops some. The sample has about 110,000 clones; approximately 89% are singletons. Sequencing was performed on PBMCs. These receptors originate from a woman under 30 in good health and CMV-seronegative. CDR3s include the opening cysteine and the closing phenylalanine or tryptophan. The D gene is left open where the match is weak. Some rows have no size entry. The others give once, few or many, or a class for an expanded clone.

v_call,clone_size,j_call,d_call,cdr3_nt,cdr3_aa
TRBV29-1,.,TRBJ1-2,TRBD1,TGCAGCGTTCGGACAGGGGGCCCCTATGGCTACACCTTC,CSVRTGGPYGYTF
TRBV9,.,TRBJ2-5,TRBD2,TGTGCCAGCAGGGACGTGCCCCCAGGGGGGACTAGCGGGAGGGCCTGGGACCAAGAGACCCAGTACTTC,CASRDVPPGGTSGRAWDQETQYF
TRBV7-9,.,TRBJ2-4,.,TGTGCCAGCAGCTTAGATTCCGACATTCAGTACTTC,CASSLDSDIQYF
TRBV7-2,.,TRBJ2-7,.,TGTGCTTCTGGTCAGGGGCGCTACGAGCAGTACTTC,CASGQGRYEQYF
TRBV4-3,.,TRBJ2-4,TRBD1,TGCGCCAGCAGCCACCTCTGGGAACAGGGGCTAGCCAAAAACATTCAGTACTTC,CASSHLWEQGLAKNIQYF
TRBV4-3,once,TRBJ2-1,TRBD2,TGCGCCAGCAGCCCCACCCCGCCGGGACTAGCCGATTATAATGAGCAGTTCTTC,CASSPTPPGLADYNEQFF
TRBV6-5,.,TRBJ1-6,TRBD1,TGTGCCAGCTTTAGGGACAGAAATTCACCCCTCCACTTT,CASFRDRNSPLHF
TRBV28,.,TRBJ1-2,.,TGTGCCAGCAGTTCATCCTCACCAGCTAACTATGGCTACACCTTC,CASSSSSPANYGYTF
TRBV18,.,TRBJ2-3,.,TGTGCCAGCTCCCGCCGGGGCACAGATACGCAGTATTTT,CASSRRGTDTQYF
TRBV5-1,.,TRBJ2-3,.,TGCGCCAGCAGCTCCAGGACAGCCACAGATACGCAGTATTTT,CASSSRTATDTQYF
TRBV11-2,.,TRBJ2-7,TRBD1,TGTGCCAGCAGCCTAGGACAGGGCTTCTACGAGCAGTACTTC,CASSLGQGFYEQYF
TRBV6-4,.,TRBJ1-5,.,TGTGCCAGCAGTGCCGTTGGAGGGAGCAATCAGCCCCAGCATTTT,CASSAVGGSNQPQHF
TRBV4-2,.,TRBJ1-2,.,TGTGCCAGCAGCCATGGACAATTTGAGAACTATGGCTACACCTTC,CASSHGQFENYGYTF
TRBV6-5,.,TRBJ2-1,TRBD2,TGTGCCAGCAGTTACTCTAGCGGGAGGGCTAATGAGCAGTTCTTC,CASSYSSGRANEQFF
TRBV28,.,TRBJ2-3,TRBD2,TGTGCCAGCAGTTCCCCTCGGGCTAGCGGGGGGCCTAGCACAGATACGCAGTATTTT,CASSSPRASGGPSTDTQYF
TRBV7-2,.,TRBJ2-3,TRBD2,TGTGCCAGCAGCGCACCTACTAGCGGGACAAGCACAGATACGCAGTATTTT,CASSAPTSGTSTDTQYF
TRBV29-1,.,TRBJ2-7,TRBD2,TGCAGCGTTGGAAGCGGGAGATCCTACGAGCAGTACTTC,CSVGSGRSYEQYF